This T cell receptor (beta chain) originates from a study of cytomegalovirus exposure and HLA in healthy donors. As for the study in general: Clustering assigned around 77% of the approximately 400 genotyped donors to the Caucasian-associated ancestry cluster.

Primers included in the PCR were 60 Vbeta and 13 Jbeta primers. The protocol was immunoSEQ multiplex PCR, while the TCRdb copy is restricted to in-frame clones and leaves out a portion. Seen here are approximately 130,000 clones, approximately 8.9% observed once, and the top ten hold roughly 6.4%. This clone has only a few counts. What it binds is unknown. Other DNA variants within this sample encode the same CDR3. Healthy bone marrow donors supplied every sample. Findings and caveats of the study: Researchers reportedly found TCR beta sequences accurately predicted most subjects' HLA-A and HLA-B alleles.

The CDR3 length is 15 residues. Trimming took off 2 bases at V and 4 bases at J, with 11 bases between the two ends. CDR1 is MNHNY, CDR2 SVGAGI, per germline (reference sequence). Sequencing used PBMCs. The J gene is TRBJ2-2, the V gene TRBV6-6, with D maybe TRBD1 (7 bases). The receptor comes from a woman aged 35 to 49 in good health and CMV-seropositive. CDR3 sequence: CASSYGQGGTGELFF. Written as DNA, the CDR3 is TGTGCCAGCAGTTACGGGCAGGGGGGCACCGGGGAGCTGTTTTTT.